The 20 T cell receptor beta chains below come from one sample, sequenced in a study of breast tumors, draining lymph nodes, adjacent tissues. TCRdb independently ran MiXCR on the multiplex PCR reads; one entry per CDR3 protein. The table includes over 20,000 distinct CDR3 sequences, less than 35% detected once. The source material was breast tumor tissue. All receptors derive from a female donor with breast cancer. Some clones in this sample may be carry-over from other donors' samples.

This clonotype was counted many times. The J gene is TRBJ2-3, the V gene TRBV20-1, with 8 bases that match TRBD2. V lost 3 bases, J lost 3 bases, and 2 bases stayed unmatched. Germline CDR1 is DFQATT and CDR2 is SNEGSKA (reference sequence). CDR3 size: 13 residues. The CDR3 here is CSARLAGTDTQYF. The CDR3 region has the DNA TGCAGTGCTAGGCTAGCGGGTACAGATACGCAGTATTTT.

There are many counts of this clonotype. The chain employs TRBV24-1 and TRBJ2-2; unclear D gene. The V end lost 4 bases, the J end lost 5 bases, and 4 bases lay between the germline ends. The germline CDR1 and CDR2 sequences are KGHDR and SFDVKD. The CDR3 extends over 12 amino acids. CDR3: CATSEGTGELFF. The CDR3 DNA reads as TGTGCCACCAGTGAGGGAACCGGGGAGCTGTTTTTT.

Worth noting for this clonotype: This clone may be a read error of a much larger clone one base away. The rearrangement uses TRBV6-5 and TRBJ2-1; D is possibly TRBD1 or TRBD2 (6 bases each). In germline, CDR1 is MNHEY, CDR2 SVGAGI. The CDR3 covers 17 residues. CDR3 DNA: TGTGCCGGCAGTTACATTGGAGGGGGAAGCTCCTACAATGAGCAGTTCTTC. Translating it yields CAGSYIGGGSSYNEQFF.

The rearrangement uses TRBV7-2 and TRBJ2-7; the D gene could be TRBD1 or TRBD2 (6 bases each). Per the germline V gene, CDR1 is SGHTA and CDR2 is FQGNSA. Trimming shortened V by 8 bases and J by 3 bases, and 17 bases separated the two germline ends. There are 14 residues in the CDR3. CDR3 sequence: CASGGGGPGYEQYF. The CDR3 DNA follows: TGTGCCAGCGGGGGTGGGGGGCCCGGCTACGAGCAGTACTTC. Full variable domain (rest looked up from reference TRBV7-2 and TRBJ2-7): GAGVSQSPSNKVTEKGKDVELRCDPISGHTALYWYRQSLGQGLEFLIYFQGNSAPDKSGLPSDRFSAERTGGSVSTLTIQRTQQEDSAVYLCASGGGGPGYEQYFGPGTRLTVT.

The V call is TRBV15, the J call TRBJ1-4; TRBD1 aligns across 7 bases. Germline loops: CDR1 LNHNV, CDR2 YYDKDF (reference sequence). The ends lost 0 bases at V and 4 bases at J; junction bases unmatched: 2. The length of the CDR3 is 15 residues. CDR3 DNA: TGTGCCACCAGCAGAGATGGGGACAGTAATGAAAAACTGTTTTTT. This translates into CATSRDGDSNEKLFF.

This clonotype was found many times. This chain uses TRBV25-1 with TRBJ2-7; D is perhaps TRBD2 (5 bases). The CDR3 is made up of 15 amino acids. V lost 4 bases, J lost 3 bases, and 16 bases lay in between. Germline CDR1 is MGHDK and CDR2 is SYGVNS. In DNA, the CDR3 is TGTGCCAGCAGTGCGCACCGGGATGAGGACTACGAGCAGTACTTC. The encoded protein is CASSAHRDEDYEQYF.

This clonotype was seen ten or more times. The CDR3: CATSRDMVTYNEQFF. DNA of the CDR3: TGTGCCACCAGCAGAGATATGGTAACCTACAATGAGCAGTTCTTC. The genes are TRBV15 and TRBJ2-1; D gene unclear. The germline CDR1 and CDR2 sequences are LNHNV and YYDKDF (reference sequence). The V end lost 0 bases, the J end lost 2 bases, and 8 bases lay between the germline ends. The CDR3 runs to 15 residues.

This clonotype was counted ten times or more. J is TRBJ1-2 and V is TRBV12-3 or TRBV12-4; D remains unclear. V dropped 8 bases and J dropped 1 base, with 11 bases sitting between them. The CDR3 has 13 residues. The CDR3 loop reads CASRVSHNYGYTF. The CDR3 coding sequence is TGTGCCAGCCGCGTGTCCCATAACTATGGCTACACCTTC.

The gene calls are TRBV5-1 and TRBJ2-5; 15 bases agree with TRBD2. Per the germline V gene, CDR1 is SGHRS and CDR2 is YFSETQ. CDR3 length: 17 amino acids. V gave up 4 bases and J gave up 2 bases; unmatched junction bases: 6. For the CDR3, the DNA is TGCGCCAGCAGCCCCGGACTAGCGGGAGGGCCGCAAGAGACCCAGTACTTC. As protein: CASSPGLAGGPQETQYF.

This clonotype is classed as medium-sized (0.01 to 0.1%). As DNA, the CDR3 is TGTGCCAGCAGAACTGTGGGACAGGGGAAAGACGAGCAGTACTTC. Translating gives CASRTVGQGKDEQYF. The chain is built from TRBV12-3 or TRBV12-4 and TRBJ2-7, with 10 bases fitting TRBD1. CDR3 length: 15 residues. V shed 6 bases, J shed 5 bases, and the junction held 10 bases outside the gene matches.

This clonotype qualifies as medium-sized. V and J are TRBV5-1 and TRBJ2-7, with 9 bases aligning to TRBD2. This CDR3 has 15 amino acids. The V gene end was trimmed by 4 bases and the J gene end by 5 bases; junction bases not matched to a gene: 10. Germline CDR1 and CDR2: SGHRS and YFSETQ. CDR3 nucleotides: TGCGCCAGCAGCCTAGCAGCGGGAGGTGTCAACGAGCAGTACTTC. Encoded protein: CASSLAAGGVNEQYF.

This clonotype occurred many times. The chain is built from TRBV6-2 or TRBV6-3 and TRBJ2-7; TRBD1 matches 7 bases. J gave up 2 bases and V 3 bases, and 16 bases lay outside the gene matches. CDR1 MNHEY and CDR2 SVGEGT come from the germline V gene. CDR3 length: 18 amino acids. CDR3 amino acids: CASSYPRQGRPDAYEQYF. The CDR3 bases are TGTGCCAGCAGTTATCCCCGACAGGGCCGACCCGACGCCTACGAGCAGTACTTC.

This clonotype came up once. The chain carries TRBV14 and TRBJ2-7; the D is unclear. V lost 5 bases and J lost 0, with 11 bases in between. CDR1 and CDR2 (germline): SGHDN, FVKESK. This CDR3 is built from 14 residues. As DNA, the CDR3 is TGTGCCAGCAGCGCAATGCCAAGCTCCTACGAGCAGTACTTC. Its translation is CASSAMPSSYEQYF. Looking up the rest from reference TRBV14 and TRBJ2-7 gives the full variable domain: EAGVTQFPSHSVIEKGQTVTLRCDPISGHDNLYWYRRVMGKEIKFLLHFVKESKQDESGMPNNRFLAERTGGTYSTLKVQPAELEDSGVYFCASSAMPSSYEQYFGPGTRLTVT.

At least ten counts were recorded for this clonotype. The CDR3 DNA reads TGTGCCACCAGCAGATCCCAGACTAGCAGAAACGAGCAGTACTTC. Translated: CATSRSQTSRNEQYF. This chain joins TRBV15 and TRBJ2-7; 7 positions match TRBD2. CDR1 is LNHNV and CDR2 is YYDKDF in the germline V gene (reference sequence). This CDR3 comprises 15 residues. V lost 2 bases, J lost 5 bases, and 9 bases stayed unmatched.

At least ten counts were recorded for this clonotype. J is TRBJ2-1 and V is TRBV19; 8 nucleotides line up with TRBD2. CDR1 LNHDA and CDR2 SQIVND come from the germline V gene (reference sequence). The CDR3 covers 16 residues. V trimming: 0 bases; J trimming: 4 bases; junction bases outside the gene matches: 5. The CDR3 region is CASSIDQRGLYNEQFF. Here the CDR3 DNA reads TGTGCCAGTAGTATAGACCAGCGGGGGCTGTACAATGAGCAGTTCTTC.

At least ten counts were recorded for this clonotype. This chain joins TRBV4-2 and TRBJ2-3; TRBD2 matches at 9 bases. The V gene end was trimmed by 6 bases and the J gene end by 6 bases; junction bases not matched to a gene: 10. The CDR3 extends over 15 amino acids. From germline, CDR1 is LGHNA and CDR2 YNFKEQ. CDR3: CASRRGRGGGDTQYF. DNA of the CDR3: TGTGCCAGCAGGCGAGGGCGGGGGGGAGGCGATACGCAGTATTTT.

The CDR3 is CASSSPDRANSEAFF. Written as DNA, the CDR3 is TGTGCCAGCAGCTCCCCTGACAGGGCCAACTCTGAAGCTTTCTTT. This chain joins TRBV7-9 and TRBJ1-1; 7 nucleotides align to TRBD1. This CDR3 comprises 15 residues. The V gene's germline CDR1 is SEHNR and CDR2 FQNEAQ (reference sequence). Trimming cost V 4 bases and J 6 bases; bases outside gene matches: 11.

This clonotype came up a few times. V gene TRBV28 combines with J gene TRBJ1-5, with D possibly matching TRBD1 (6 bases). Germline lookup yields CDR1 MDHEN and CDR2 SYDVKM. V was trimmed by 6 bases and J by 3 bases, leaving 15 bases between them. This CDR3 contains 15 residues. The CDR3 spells CASREQGGANQPQHF. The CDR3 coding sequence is TGTGCCAGCAGGGAACAGGGCGGGGCCAATCAGCCCCAGCATTTT.

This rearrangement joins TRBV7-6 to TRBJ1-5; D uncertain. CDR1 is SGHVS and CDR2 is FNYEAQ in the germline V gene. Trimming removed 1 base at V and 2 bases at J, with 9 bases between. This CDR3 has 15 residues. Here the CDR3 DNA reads TGTGCCAGCAGCTTAGAGGAGGGAGGCAATCAGCCCCAGCATTTT. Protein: CASSLEEGGNQPQHF.

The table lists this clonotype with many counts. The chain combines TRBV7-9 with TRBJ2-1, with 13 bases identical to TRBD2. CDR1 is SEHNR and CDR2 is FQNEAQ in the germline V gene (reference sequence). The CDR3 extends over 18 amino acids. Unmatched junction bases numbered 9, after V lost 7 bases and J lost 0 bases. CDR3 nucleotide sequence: TGTGCCAGCATCACCACTAGCGGGAGGGCCTTCTCCTACAATGAGCAGTTCTTC. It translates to CASITTSGRAFSYNEQFF.